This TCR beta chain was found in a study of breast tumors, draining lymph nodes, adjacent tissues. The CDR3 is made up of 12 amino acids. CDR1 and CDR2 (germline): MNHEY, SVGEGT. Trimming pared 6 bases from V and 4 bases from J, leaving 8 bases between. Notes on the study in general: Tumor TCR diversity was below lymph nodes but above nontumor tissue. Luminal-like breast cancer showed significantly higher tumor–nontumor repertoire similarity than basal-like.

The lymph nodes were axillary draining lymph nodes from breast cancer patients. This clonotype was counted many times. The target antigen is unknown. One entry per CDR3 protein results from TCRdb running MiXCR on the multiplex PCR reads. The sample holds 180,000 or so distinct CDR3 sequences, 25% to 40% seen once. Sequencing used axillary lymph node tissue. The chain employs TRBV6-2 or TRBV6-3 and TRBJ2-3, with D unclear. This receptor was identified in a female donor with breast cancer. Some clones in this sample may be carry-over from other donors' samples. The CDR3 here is CASSTTPDTQYF. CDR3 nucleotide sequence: TGTGCCAGCAGCACAACCCCAGATACGCAGTATTTT.